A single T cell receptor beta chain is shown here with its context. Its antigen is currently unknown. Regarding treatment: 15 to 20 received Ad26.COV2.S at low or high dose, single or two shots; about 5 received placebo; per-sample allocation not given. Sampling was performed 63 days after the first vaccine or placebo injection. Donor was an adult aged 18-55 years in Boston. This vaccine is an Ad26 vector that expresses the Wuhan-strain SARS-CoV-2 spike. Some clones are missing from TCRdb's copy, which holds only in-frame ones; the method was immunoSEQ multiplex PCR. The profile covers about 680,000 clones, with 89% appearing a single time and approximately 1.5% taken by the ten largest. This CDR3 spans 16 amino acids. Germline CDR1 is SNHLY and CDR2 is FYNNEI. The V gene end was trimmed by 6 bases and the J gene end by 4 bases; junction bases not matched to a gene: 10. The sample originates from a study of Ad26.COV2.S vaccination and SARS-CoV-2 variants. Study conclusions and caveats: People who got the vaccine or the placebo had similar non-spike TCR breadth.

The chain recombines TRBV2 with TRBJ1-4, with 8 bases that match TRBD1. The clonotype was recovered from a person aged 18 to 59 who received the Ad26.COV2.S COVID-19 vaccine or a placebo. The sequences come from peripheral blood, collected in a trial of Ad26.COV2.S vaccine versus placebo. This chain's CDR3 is CASSRQGIHFNEKLFF. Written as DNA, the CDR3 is TGTGCCAGCAGCCGACAGGGGATTCACTTTAATGAAAAACTGTTTTTT.